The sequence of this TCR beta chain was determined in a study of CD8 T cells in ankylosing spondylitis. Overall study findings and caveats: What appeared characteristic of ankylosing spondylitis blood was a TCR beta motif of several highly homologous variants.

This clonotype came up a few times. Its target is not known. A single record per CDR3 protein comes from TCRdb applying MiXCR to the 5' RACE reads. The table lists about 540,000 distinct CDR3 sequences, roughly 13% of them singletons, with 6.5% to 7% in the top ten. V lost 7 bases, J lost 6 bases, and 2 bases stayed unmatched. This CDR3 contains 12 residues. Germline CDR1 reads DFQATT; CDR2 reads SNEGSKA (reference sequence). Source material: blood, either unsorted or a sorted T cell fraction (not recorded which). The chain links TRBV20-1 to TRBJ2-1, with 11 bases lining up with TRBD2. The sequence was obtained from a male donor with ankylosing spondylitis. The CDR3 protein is CSVGTSGNEQFF. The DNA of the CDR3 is TGCAGTGTTGGGACTAGCGGCAATGAGCAGTTCTTC.